This is a list of T cell receptor beta chains from one sample in a study of blood T cell repertoires in COVID-19. Repertoires were generated with immunoSEQ multiplex PCR, while TCRdb's copy carries only in-frame clones and drops some. The sample holds fewer than 150,000 clones, 75% to 90% seen once. Sequencing input: peripheral blood. The receptor source for this set is a woman older than 75 with acute or convalescent COVID-19. The conserved cysteine and the conserved F or W are not part of the CDR3 here. The size of a clone is reported for some rows only, either as once, few or many, or as a class for expanded clones.

>TRBJ2-1|NA|10|TRBV4-1
ASSPGGNEQF
>TRBJ2-3|NA|12|TRBV5-1
ASGPESSTDTQY
>TRBJ2-7|once|12|TRBV19
ASSIGTGNYEQY
>TRBJ1-1|NA|12|TRBV5-1
ASSSGTGGAEAF
>TRBJ1-1|NA|12|TRBV18
ASSSGQETTIAF
>TRBJ2-7|NA|13|TRBV18
ASSPLQTSSYEQY
>TRBJ2-2|NA|13|TRBV18
ASSTGQGWTGELF
>TRBJ1-6|NA|13|TRBV3-1/TRBV3-2
ASSQTGTGNSPLH
>TRBJ1-2|NA|14|TRBV6-5
ASSYSTGEKYYGYT
>TRBJ2-5|NA|11|TRBV6-5
ASVRPYQETQY
>TRBJ2-3|NA|12|TRBV7-9
ASTYYLPTDTQY
>TRBJ2-3|NA|13|TRBV6-5
ASSRSGRVTDTQY
>TRBJ2-3|NA|13|TRBV3-1/TRBV3-2
ASSQARQSTDTQY
>TRBJ2-1|NA|14|TRBV5-1
ASHSKGQGWIDEQF
>TRBJ1-5|NA|13|TRBV3-1/TRBV3-2
ASSPRQGTRQPQH
>TRBJ1-2|NA|11|TRBV5-1
ASSLVAGYGYT
>TRBJ2-3|NA|13|TRBV28
ASSLSGGGTDTQY
>TRBJ2-3|once|15|TRBV10-3
AIRGLLAGRLGDTQY
>TRBJ2-4|NA|11|TRBV5-1
ASSPRRGEIQY
>TRBJ2-3|few|17|TRBV7-9
ASSRLPGFGGASTDTQY